This T cell receptor (beta chain) emerged from a study of OX40 agonist ivuxolimab in advanced cancers. Looking at the study overall: Those treated in dose escalation had hepatocellular carcinoma, melanoma, renal cell cancer or head and neck cancer. Study outcomes and limitations: A proportion of nonresponders additionally exhibited low normalized T-cell clonal expansion.

Sampling of blood occurred at baseline, cycle 4 day 1, and cycle 7 day 1. To note about this clone: Its matching antigen is unknown.

Germline values: CDR1 MNHEY, CDR2 SVGAGI. The CDR3 is 15 amino acids. Trimming shortened V by 0 bases and J by 0 bases, and 6 bases separated the two germline ends. Produced via immunoSEQ multiplex PCR; TCRdb's table is partial and in-frame only. Of more than 100,000 clones in the sample, over 75% were seen once. The sample consisted of CD4+ or CD8+ T cells sorted from blood, taken in a trial of the OX40 agonist ivuxolimab. This clonotype was obtained from an adult with an advanced solid tumor such as melanoma, head and neck, liver or kidney cancer. This rearrangement joins TRBV6-5 to TRBJ2-1, with D possibly matching TRBD2 (5 bases). CDR3 DNA sequence: TGTGCCAGCAGTTACTCGGCGGGCTCCTACAATGAGCAGTTCTTC. Translation gives CASSYSAGSYNEQFF.